This T cell receptor (beta chain) was captured in a study of monozygotic twins with inflammatory bowel disease. Study findings and constraints: Treatment differences in immunosuppression may have added variability to the repertoires of patients.

Germline lookup yields CDR1 LGHDT and CDR2 YNNKEL (reference sequence). The CDR3 runs to 17 residues. TCRdb reanalyzed the 5' RACE reads and collapses them to one entry per CDR3 protein, without DNA. Recorded for this sample: about 170,000 distinct CDR3 sequences. Regarding this clonotype: Its target is not known.

The clonotype originates from a human donor with ulcerative colitis or Crohn's disease, or a healthy co-twin of an affected twin (not recorded which). The specimen sequenced was blood. The chain is built from TRBV3-1 and TRBJ1-4; no DNA is available, so the TRBD1 call from TCRdb remains unchecked. CDR3 region: CASAPGTGFWPNEKLFF.